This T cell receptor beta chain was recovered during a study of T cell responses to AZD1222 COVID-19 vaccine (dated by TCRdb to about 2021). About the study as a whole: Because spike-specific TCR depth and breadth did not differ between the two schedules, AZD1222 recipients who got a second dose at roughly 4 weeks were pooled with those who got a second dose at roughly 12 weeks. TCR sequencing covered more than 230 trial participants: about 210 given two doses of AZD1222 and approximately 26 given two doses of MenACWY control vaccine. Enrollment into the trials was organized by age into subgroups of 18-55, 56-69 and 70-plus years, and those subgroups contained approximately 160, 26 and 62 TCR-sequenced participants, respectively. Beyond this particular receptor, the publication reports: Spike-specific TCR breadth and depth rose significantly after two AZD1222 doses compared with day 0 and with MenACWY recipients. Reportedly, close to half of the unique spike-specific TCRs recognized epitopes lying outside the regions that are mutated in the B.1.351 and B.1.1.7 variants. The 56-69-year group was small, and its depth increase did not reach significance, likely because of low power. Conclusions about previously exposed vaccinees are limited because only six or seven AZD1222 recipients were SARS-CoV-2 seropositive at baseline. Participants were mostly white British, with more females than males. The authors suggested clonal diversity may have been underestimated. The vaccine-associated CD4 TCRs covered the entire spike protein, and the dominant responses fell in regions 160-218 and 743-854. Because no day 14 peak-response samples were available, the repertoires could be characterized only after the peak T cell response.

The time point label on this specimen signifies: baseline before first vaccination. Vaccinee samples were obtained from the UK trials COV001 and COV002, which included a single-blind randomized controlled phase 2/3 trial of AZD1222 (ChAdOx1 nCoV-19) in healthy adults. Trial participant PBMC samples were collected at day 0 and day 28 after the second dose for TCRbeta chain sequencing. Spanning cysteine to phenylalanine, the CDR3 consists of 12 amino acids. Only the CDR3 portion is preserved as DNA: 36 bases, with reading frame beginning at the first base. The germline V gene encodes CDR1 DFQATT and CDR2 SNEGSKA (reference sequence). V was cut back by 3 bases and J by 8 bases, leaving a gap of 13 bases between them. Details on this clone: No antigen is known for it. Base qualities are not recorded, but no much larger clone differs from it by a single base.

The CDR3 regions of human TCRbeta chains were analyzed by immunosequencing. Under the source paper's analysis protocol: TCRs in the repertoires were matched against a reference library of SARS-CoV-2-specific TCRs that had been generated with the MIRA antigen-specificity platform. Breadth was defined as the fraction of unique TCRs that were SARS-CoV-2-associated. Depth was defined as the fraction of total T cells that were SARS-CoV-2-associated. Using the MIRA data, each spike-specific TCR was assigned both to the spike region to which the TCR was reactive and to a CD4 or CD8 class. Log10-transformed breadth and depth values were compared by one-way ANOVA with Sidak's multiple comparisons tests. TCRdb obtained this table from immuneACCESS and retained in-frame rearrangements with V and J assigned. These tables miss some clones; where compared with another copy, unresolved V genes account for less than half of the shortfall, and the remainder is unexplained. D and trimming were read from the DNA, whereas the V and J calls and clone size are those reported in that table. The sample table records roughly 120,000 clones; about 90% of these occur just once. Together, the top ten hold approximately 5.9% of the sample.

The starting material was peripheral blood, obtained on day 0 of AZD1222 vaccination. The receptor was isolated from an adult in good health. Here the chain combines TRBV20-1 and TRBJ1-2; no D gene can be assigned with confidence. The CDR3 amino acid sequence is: CSASQATSGYTF. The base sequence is TGCAGTGCTAGTCAGGCTACCTCCGGCTACACCTTC.